This TCR beta chain is drawn from a study of OX40 agonist ivuxolimab in advanced cancers. This clone showed up just once. The table came from immunoSEQ multiplex PCR; TCRdb's copy has only in-frame clones and leaves some out. The sample yields about 72,000 clones, 75% to 90% seen once. The sequencing used CD4+ or CD8+ T cells sorted from blood, collected in a trial of the OX40 agonist ivuxolimab. This clonotype originated in an adult with an advanced solid tumor such as melanoma, head and neck, liver or kidney cancer.

The CDR3 spells CASSHPNPQETQYF. CDR3 coding DNA: TGCGCCAGCAGCCACCCTAATCCCCAAGAGACCCAGTACTTC. The chain carries TRBV4-1 and TRBJ2-5, with D uncertain. The CDR3 totals 14 residues. V was trimmed by 3 bases and J by 1 base, leaving 9 bases between them. CDR1 is MGHRA and CDR2 is YSYEKL in the germline V gene.